This TCR beta chain comes out of a study of tumor and adjacent non-tumor tissue in lung cancer. Background on the study: Stage I to III disease affected 10 men and a handful of women aged roughly 31 to 85. The study's findings and limits: Significantly higher TCR diversity was found in tumor than normal lung. In normal lung, the top 100 clones were significantly more dominant than in tumor.

This sample's RNA came from whole unsorted tissue. Between August and November 2014, newly diagnosed, chemotherapy-naive lung cancer patients underwent thoracic surgery in China. Three rounds of nested PCR, following a modified ARM-PCR protocol, produced the TCRbeta library. TCRdb re-called the multiplex PCR reads with MiXCR, one entry per CDR3 protein. The sample shows approximately 65,000 distinct CDR3 sequences, around 60% of them seen only once. V lost 2 bases and J 5 bases, leaving 4 bases between the germline ends. Germline V CDR1 and CDR2: DFQATT, SNEGSKA (reference sequence). CDR3 length: 10 amino acids. Concerning this clonotype itself: Its cognate antigen is unknown. Given a much more abundant clone one base away, this may be a read error.

Sequenced sample: lung tumor tissue. The chain links TRBV20-1 to TRBJ2-7; no firm D call. This receptor was obtained from a man between 50 and 59 years old with non-small cell lung cancer. The CDR3 loop is CSARLNEQYF. CDR3 DNA sequence: TGCAGTGCTAGACTTAACGAGCAGTACTTC.